These 21 T cell receptor beta chains were sequenced from one sample in a study of T-cell reconstitution after alpha-beta-depleted transplantation in children. TCRbeta library preparation incorporated unique molecular identifiers. One entry per CDR3 protein results from TCRdb running MiXCR on the PCR reads. The repertoire holds under 450,000 distinct CDR3 sequences, with 10% to 15% as singletons. Sequencing used PBMCs, obtained from the stem cell graft. All receptors come from a human donor who donated a stem cell graft to a child with Fanconi anemia.

This clonotype occurred many times. CDR3 DNA sequence: TGTGCCATCAGTGATGGCTCCTTTAACTATGGCTACACCTTC. Residues: CAISDGSFNYGYTF. The chain has TRBV10-3 and TRBJ1-2; D uncertain. Per the germline V gene, CDR1 is ENHRY and CDR2 is SYGVKD. CDR3 length equals 14 residues. Trimming pared 3 bases from V and 1 base from J, leaving 9 bases between.

This clonotype occurred many times. The rearrangement links TRBV25-1 to TRBJ2-1; 7 positions match TRBD2. This CDR3 comprises 16 residues. The germline V gene has CDR1 MGHDK and CDR2 SYGVNS. V trimming: 4 bases; J trimming: 0 bases; junction bases outside the gene matches: 6. Here the CDR3 reads CASSASRGDSYNEQFF. CDR3 DNA sequence: TGTGCCAGCAGTGCCTCCCGGGGGGACTCCTACAATGAGCAGTTCTTC.

The sample holds many counts of this clonotype. The genes are TRBV6-2 or TRBV6-3 and TRBJ1-5, with a possible D match to TRBD1 (6 bases). Germline values: CDR1 MNHEY, CDR2 SVGEGT. V lost 5 bases and J 4 bases, leaving 12 bases between the germline ends. The CDR3 length is 14 residues. The CDR3 nucleotides read TGTGCCAGCAGTCCTCCAGGGGATAATCAGCCCCAGCATTTT. It yields the protein CASSPPGDNQPQHF.

Many counts were recorded for this clonotype. The J gene is TRBJ2-3, the V gene TRBV12-5; TRBD2 is a possible D gene (6 bases). This CDR3 contains 13 residues. Trimming removed 3 bases from V and 6 bases from J, with 10 bases in between. Per germline, CDR1 LGHNT and CDR2 FRNRAP. The CDR3 DNA reads as TGTGCTAGTGGTTTACCGCGGGGCGATACGCAGTATTTT. This codes for CASGLPRGDTQYF.

The V and J genes are TRBV3-1 and TRBJ2-3; D gene unclear. Between the trimmed V and J ends, which lost 3 bases and 6 bases, there was a span of 10 bases. The CDR3 spans 13 residues. Germline V CDR1 and CDR2: LGHDT, YNNKEL (reference sequence). The CDR3 reads CASSHLTPDTQYF. In DNA, the CDR3 is TGTGCCAGCAGCCACCTAACTCCCGATACGCAGTATTTT.

V is TRBV15 and J is TRBJ2-7, with D perhaps given as TRBD1 or TRBD2 (5 bases each). Germline assignment: CDR1 LNHNV and CDR2 YYDKDF (reference sequence). V was cut by 0 bases and J by 3 bases, with 15 bases left in between. The CDR3 is made up of 16 amino acids. CDR3 residues: CATSRDPPLGDYEQYV. The CDR3 region has the DNA TGTGCCACCAGCAGAGATCCCCCGCTGGGGGACTACGAGCAGTACGTC.

The chain uses TRBV9 and TRBJ2-2; 7 nucleotides match TRBD1. V trimming: 3 bases; J trimming: 6 bases; junction bases outside the gene matches: 11. The CDR3 has 16 residues. Germline values: CDR1 SGDLS, CDR2 YYNGEE. This CDR3 reads CASSASGGPGAGELFF. CDR3 in DNA: TGTGCCAGCAGCGCCTCAGGGGGTCCAGGGGCCGGGGAGCTGTTTTTT.

The V gene is TRBV9, the J gene TRBJ2-5; a possible D gene is TRBD2 (6 bases). From germline, CDR1 is SGDLS and CDR2 YYNGEE. Trimming stripped 0 bases from V and 5 bases from J, with 17 bases between. This CDR3 spans 16 amino acids. The CDR3 loop is CASSVAGDTPLETQYF. CDR3 coding DNA: TGTGCCAGCAGCGTAGCGGGAGATACCCCTTTGGAGACCCAGTACTTC.

This clonotype has more than one count but fewer than ten. The chain recombines TRBV12-3 or TRBV12-4 with TRBJ2-1, with TRBD2 matching 9 bases. The CDR3 runs to 16 residues. V dropped 3 bases and J dropped 7; count of bases not matched to a gene: 10. The CDR3 nucleotides are TGTGCCAGCAGTTTCACAGGCGGGGGGGCTAGAAATGAGCAGTTCTTC. Protein sequence: CASSFTGGGARNEQFF.

This chain links TRBV3-1 with TRBJ1-1; D might be TRBD1 (5 bases). The CDR3 is made up of 12 amino acids. V was trimmed by 4 bases and J by 9 bases, leaving 12 bases between them. Germline V gives CDR1 LGHDT, CDR2 YNNKEL (reference sequence). CDR3 sequence: CASSLSGTQAFF. CDR3 DNA sequence: TGTGCCAGCAGCCTATCTGGGACCCAAGCTTTCTTT.

This clonotype was seen repeatedly, ten times or more. In DNA form, the CDR3 reads TGCGCCAGCAGCCAAGATGTGAGAACAGATACGCAGTATTTT. It is translated as CASSQDVRTDTQYF. J is TRBJ2-3 and V is TRBV4-3; D is ambiguous. V lost 0 bases, J lost 3 bases, and 7 bases lay in between. Germline CDR1 and CDR2: LGHNA and YSLEER. The CDR3 runs to 14 residues.

The chain couples TRBV5-1 to TRBJ1-2; D is uncertain. Trimming shortened V by 2 bases and J by 4 bases, and 9 bases separated the two germline ends. CDR3 length: 13 residues. Germline V gene data show CDR1 as SGHRS and CDR2 as YFSETQ. CDR3 DNA: TGCGCCAGCAGCTTTGAGTATGGCTATGGCTACACCTTC. Translated: CASSFEYGYGYTF.

V and J are TRBV12-3 or TRBV12-4 and TRBJ1-1; a possible D gene is TRBD1 (6 bases). V was shortened by 6 bases and J by 4 bases, with 15 bases between the two germline ends. The CDR3 totals 14 residues. In DNA, the CDR3 is TGTGCCAGCAGAAACCGACAGGCAGGCACTGAAGCTTTCTTT. As protein: CASRNRQAGTEAFF.

This clonotype was recorded at least ten times. The chain combines TRBV9 with TRBJ2-3, with D possibly being TRBD2 (6 bases). The CDR3 is made up of 15 amino acids. Germline lookup yields CDR1 SGDLS and CDR2 YYNGEE. Between the trimmed V and J ends, which lost 3 bases and 2 bases, there was a span of 13 bases. CDR3 sequence: CASSAGTSFTDTQYF. The CDR3 nucleotides are TGTGCCAGCAGCGCGGGGACTTCTTTCACAGATACGCAGTATTTT. The full variable domain, completed using reference TRBV9 and TRBJ2-3, is DSGVTQTPKHLITATGQRVTLRCSPRSGDLSVYWYQQSLDQGLQFLIQYYNGEERAKGNILERFSAQQFPDLHSELNLSSLELGDSALYFCASSAGTSFTDTQYFGPGTRLTVL.

CDR3 region: CASSPAGGQYNEQFF. The CDR3 coding sequence is TGTGCCAGCAGCCCGGCCGGGGGACAGTACAATGAGCAGTTCTTC. The J gene is TRBJ2-1, the V gene TRBV7-8, with a weak D call TRBD1 (7 bases). The CDR3 covers 15 residues. Germline V gene data show CDR1 as SGHVS and CDR2 as FQNEAQ. V lost 5 bases and J 4 bases, leaving 15 bases between the germline ends.

This clonotype was seen a handful of times. The chain is built from TRBV11-2 and TRBJ2-5, with TRBD1 matching 8 bases. The junction had 5 bases not matched to a gene; V was cut back by 4 bases and J by 4 bases. The CDR3 spans 14 residues. CDR1 SGHAT and CDR2 FQNNGV come from the germline V gene. The CDR3 sequence is CASSSETGVETQYF. As DNA, the CDR3 is TGTGCCAGCAGCTCGGAGACAGGGGTAGAGACCCAGTACTTC.

There are many counts of this clonotype. The genes are TRBV20-1 and TRBJ2-5; no clear D. Germline-derived CDR1 and CDR2 are DFQATT and SNEGSKA (reference sequence). The V end lost 6 bases, the J end lost 2 bases, and 16 bases lay between the germline ends. The CDR3 is 14 residues long. This CDR3 reads CSAKTGYGQETQYF. The CDR3 nucleotides read TGCAGTGCGAAAACGGGCTACGGTCAAGAGACCCAGTACTTC.

In its sample, this clonotype was seen a few times. V usage is TRBV10-3 and J usage is TRBJ2-5; 9 nucleotides line up with TRBD1. Germline-derived CDR1 and CDR2 are ENHRY and SYGVKD. Unmatched junction bases numbered 3, after V lost 1 base and J lost 3 bases. The CDR3 length is 15 residues. CDR3 sequence (DNA): TGTGCCATCAGTGAGTTCCGGACAGGGGAAGAGACCCAGTACTTC. It encodes CAISEFRTGEETQYF.

This clonotype was counted many times. The J gene is TRBJ1-5, the V gene TRBV28; D is ambiguous. The CDR3 sequence is 12 residues long. Germline lookup yields CDR1 MDHEN and CDR2 SYDVKM. V was trimmed by 5 bases and J by 9 bases, leaving 11 bases between them. CDR3 sequence (DNA): TGTGCCAGCAGTCCCTATAAGCGGCCCCAGCATTTT. Amino acids: CASSPYKRPQHF. The full variable domain, in which reference TRBV28 and TRBJ1-5 provide the parts outside the CDR3, is DVKVTQSSRYLVKRTGEKVFLECVQDMDHENMFWYRQDPGLGLRLIYFSYDVKMKEKGDIPEGYSVSREKKERFSLILESASTNQTSMYLCASSPYKRPQHFGDGTRLSIL.

This clonotype showed up just a few times. The V call is TRBV6-5, the J call TRBJ2-1, with 8 bases fitting TRBD1. The CDR3 is 15 residues long. CDR1 and CDR2 (germline): MNHEY, SVGAGI. V lost 3 bases to trimming and J lost 8 bases; unmatched junction nucleotides: 9. The CDR3 spells CASSYVDREGDEQFF. DNA for the CDR3: TGTGCCAGCAGTTATGTGGACAGGGAAGGTGATGAGCAGTTCTTC.

J is TRBJ2-1 and V is TRBV29-1; TRBD1 or TRBD2 may be the D gene (6 bases each). This CDR3 spans 17 amino acids. V was pared by 4 bases and J by 0 bases, with 19 bases between. Germline CDR1 is SQVTM and CDR2 is ANQGSEA. The CDR3 spells CSVGSGGGGSSYNEQFF. The CDR3 DNA follows: TGCAGCGTTGGCTCCGGGGGCGGAGGGAGCTCCTACAATGAGCAGTTCTTC.